The 5 T cell receptor beta chains below come from one sample, sequenced in a study of tumor and adjacent non-tumor tissue in lung cancer. The template was RNA from unsorted bulk tissue. A modified ARM-PCR protocol with three rounds of nested PCR amplified TCRbeta. TCRdb re-analysed the multiplex PCR reads in MiXCR, keeping a single row per CDR3 protein. This sample carries more than 120,000 distinct CDR3 sequences, approximately 70% of them seen once, and the ten largest clones take over 15%. The specimen sequenced was lung tumor tissue. All receptors derive from a man between 60 and 75 years old with small cell lung cancer.

With respect to this clonotype: Because the CDR3 is missing its conserved closing phenylalanine or tryptophan, this is likely a read error. This rearrangement joins TRBV11-2 to TRBJ2-3; 8 positions agree with TRBD2. This CDR3 contains 14 residues. Per the germline V gene, CDR1 is SGHAT and CDR2 is FQNNGV. DNA for the CDR3: TGTGTCAGCAACAGCGGGAGATTAACAGATACGCAGTATCTT. Its translation: CVSNSGRLTDTQYL.

Note on this clonotype: One end of the junction is discordant with germline, which a read error may explain. The V gene is TRBV20-1, the J gene TRBJ2-3, with 10 bases identical to TRBD1. Germline V gives CDR1 DFQATT, CDR2 SNEGSKA (reference sequence). This CDR3 spans 13 amino acids. The CDR3 DNA reads as TGCAGTGGGAAGACAGGGGGCACAGATACGCAGTGTTTT. This gives the protein CSGKTGGTDTQCF.

About this clonotype: At one boundary the junction diverges from the germline segment, which might be a read error. The V call is TRBV4-1, the J call TRBJ2-1; D not resolved. This CDR3 region has 18 residues. Germline V gene lookup returns CDR1 MGHRA and CDR2 YSYEKL. As DNA, the CDR3 is TGTGCCAGCAGCCAAGATCTCCTACCAGAGGCGGATTACAATGAGCAGTTCTTC. It yields the protein CASSQDLLPEADYNEQFF.

This clonotype was picked up many times. V and J are TRBV11-2 and TRBJ2-5; D call uncertain. V lost 5 bases to trimming and J lost 4 bases, with 14 bases between them. The CDR3 covers 14 residues. CDR1 is SGHAT, CDR2 FQNNGV, per germline. CDR3 DNA: TGTGCCAGCAGCGTACCGAGACCCGCAGAGACCCAGTACTTC. Translated: CASSVPRPAETQYF.

With respect to this clonotype: A junction end diverges from the germline sequence, so it may reflect a read error. This chain connects TRBV11-3 to TRBJ2-2; maybe TRBD2 (5 bases). The CDR3 runs to 14 residues. Germline assignment: CDR1 SGHNT and CDR2 YENEEA. CDR3 sequence (DNA): TGTGCCAGCAGCTTAGTGGTGAACACTGGGGAGCCGTTTTTT. This gives the protein CASSLVVNTGEPFF.